A single sample gave rise to the 17 T cell receptor beta chains below, sequenced in a study of cytomegalovirus exposure and HLA in healthy donors. The PCR made use of 60 Vbeta and 13 Jbeta primers. The assay was immunoSEQ multiplex PCR, and TCRdb's table has in-frame clones only and misses some. The sample shows under 250,000 clones, roughly 78% of them seen only once. Input material: PBMCs. These receptors originate from a boy between 5 and 17 years old in good health and CMV-seronegative.

The rearrangement uses TRBV27 and TRBJ1-2; TRBD1 agrees at 7 bases. J was trimmed by 7 bases and V by 3 bases; bases with no gene match: 8. This CDR3 has 14 residues. Germline assignment: CDR1 MNHEY and CDR2 SMNVEV (reference sequence). As DNA, the CDR3 is TGTGCCAGCAGTTTTAAGGGGGCGGGAAGTGGCTACACCTTC. Protein: CASSFKGAGSGYTF.

The V call is TRBV21-1, the J call TRBJ1-1; no DNA check was done on the table's D call, TRBD1. TRBV21-1 is recorded as a pseudogene. The CDR3 extends over 18 amino acids. The CDR3 here is CASSTSGTGVDWDTEAFF. As DNA, the CDR3 is TGTGCCAGCAGCACGTCCGGGACAGGGGTGGATTGGGACACTGAAGCTTTCTTT.

In its sample, this clone was seen once. The same CDR3 also results from other DNA sequences found in this sample. J is TRBJ1-2 and V is TRBV11-3, with 11 bases matching TRBD1. Germline-derived CDR1 and CDR2 are SGHNT and YENEEA. The junction had 2 bases not matched to a gene; V was cut back by 5 bases and J by 6 bases. The CDR3 consists of 13 residues. This CDR3 is CASSPGQGDGYTF. CDR3 DNA: TGTGCCAGCAGCCCGGGACAGGGGGATGGCTACACCTTC. Supplemented by reference TRBV11-3 and TRBJ1-2, the full variable domain reads EAGVVQSPRYKIIEKKQPVAFWCNPISGHNTLYWYLQNLGQGPELLIRYENEEAVDDSQLPKDRFSAERLKGVDSTLKIQPAELGDSAVYLCASSPGQGDGYTFGSGTRLTVV.

V usage is TRBV11-3 and J usage is TRBJ2-7; TRBD1 is a possible D gene (6 bases). V lost 5 bases, J lost 5 bases, and 13 bases lay in between. The CDR3 is 13 residues long. Germline CDR1 SGHNT, CDR2 YENEEA. The CDR3 nucleotides are TGTGCCAGCAGCCTAACTCGGGACAACGAGCAGTACTTC. Amino acid sequence: CASSLTRDNEQYF.

This chain links TRBV10-3 with TRBJ2-1; 7 nucleotides agree with TRBD2. V shed 0 bases and J 6 bases; nucleotides not matched to a gene: 5. The germline V gene encodes CDR1 ENHRY and CDR2 SYGVKD. The CDR3 has 15 residues. The CDR3 spells CAISESWTRINEQFF. CDR3 bases: TGTGCCATCAGTGAGTCCTGGACTAGGATCAATGAGCAGTTCTTC.

This clone was observed once. The chain combines TRBV2 with TRBJ1-5; TRBD1 might be the D (6 bases). V was pared by 5 bases and J by 9 bases, with 14 bases between. Germline CDR1 SNHLY, CDR2 FYNNEI. CDR3 length: 13 residues. CDR3 nucleotides: TGTGCCAGCAGTACACACAGGGAGGGGCCCCAGCATTTT. Residues: CASSTHREGPQHF.

The chain recombines TRBV27 with TRBJ2-7, with D tentatively TRBD2 (6 bases). Germline V gives CDR1 MNHEY, CDR2 SMNVEV (reference sequence). The CDR3 is 22 amino acids. The germline V and J ends were trimmed by 2 bases and 3 bases, with 35 bases remaining between them. CDR3 sequence (DNA): TGTGCCAGCAGTTTAAACGGGGCCCTAGCGTCAAAAGGGACCCTATCCTTCTACGAGCAGTACTTC. It is translated as CASSLNGALASKGTLSFYEQYF.

The chain carries TRBV27 and TRBJ2-7; 10 nucleotides match TRBD1. The CDR3 contains 15 residues. V lost 5 bases and J lost 2; bases outside the gene matches: 6. Germline values: CDR1 MNHEY, CDR2 SMNVEV (reference sequence). The CDR3 reads CASSIGQGDPYEQYF. The CDR3 DNA sequence: TGTGCCAGCAGTATTGGACAGGGGGACCCCTACGAGCAGTACTTC.

This rearrangement joins TRBV2 to TRBJ1-6, with D hard to call. The V end was cut by 3 bases, the J end by 3 bases, with 6 bases between. CDR1 is SNHLY and CDR2 is FYNNEI in the germline V gene. CDR3 size: 14 residues. CDR3 loop: CASSDGVYNSPLHF. CDR3 DNA: TGTGCCAGCAGTGATGGAGTCTATAATTCACCCCTCCACTTT. The full variable domain, rest sourced from reference TRBV2 and TRBJ1-6, is EPEVTQTPSHQVTQMGQEVILRCVPISNHLYFYWYRQILGQKVEFLVSFYNNEISEKSEIFDDQFSVERPDGSNFTLKIRSTKLEDSAMYFCASSDGVYNSPLHFGNGTRLTVT.

This sequence joins TRBV10-3 and TRBJ1-1; TRBD1 is a possible D gene (6 bases). Germline CDR1 reads ENHRY; CDR2 reads SYGVKD. The length of the CDR3 is 17 residues. Trimming stripped 0 bases from V and 1 base from J, with 15 bases between. Here the CDR3 DNA reads TGTGCCATCAGTGAGTCTCCTACAGGGCAGAGGAACACTGAAGCTTTCTTT. Translating gives CAISESPTGQRNTEAFF.

V usage is TRBV19 and J usage is TRBJ2-3; 8 bases match TRBD2. Losses at the gene ends were 5 bases for V and 6 bases for J; bases not matched to a gene: 7. This CDR3 has 14 amino acids. CDR1 LNHDA and CDR2 SQIVND come from the germline V gene (reference sequence). The DNA for the CDR3 is TGTGCCAGTAGTCTCCGACTAGCGTACGATACGCAGTATTTT. Residues: CASSLRLAYDTQYF.

This sequence joins TRBV20-1 and TRBJ1-1, with D perhaps matching TRBD1 (6 bases). The V end lost 6 bases, the J end lost 9 bases, and 14 bases lay between the germline ends. This CDR3 has 11 residues. The germline CDR1 and CDR2 sequences are DFQATT and SNEGSKA (reference sequence). CDR3 nucleotides: TGCAGTGCCGCCTTGGACAGCCAAGCTTTCTTT. This translates into CSAALDSQAFF.

The chain is built from TRBV7-9 and TRBJ1-2; D is unclear. The CDR3 spans 15 residues. Germline-derived CDR1 and CDR2 are SEHNR and FQNEAQ (reference sequence). With 3 bases removed from V and 8 bases from J, the gap between germline ends came to 19 bases. CDR3 protein: CASSLGPGLGGGYTF. As DNA, the CDR3 is TGTGCCAGCAGCTTGGGCCCCGGACTGGGCGGCGGCTACACCTTC.

This clone was detected once. The V call is TRBV5-6, the J call TRBJ2-7, with TRBD2 identical over 11 bases. This CDR3 is built from 16 residues. J gave up 0 bases and V 3 bases, and 5 bases lay outside the gene matches. CDR1 SGHDT and CDR2 YYEEEE come from the germline V gene. The CDR3 here is CASSSRLAGSSYEQYF. The CDR3 DNA reads TGTGCCAGCAGCTCTAGACTAGCGGGGAGCTCCTACGAGCAGTACTTC.

The V gene is TRBV19, the J gene TRBJ2-1; maybe TRBD2 (5 bases). The CDR3 length is 13 residues. Between the trimmed V and J ends, which lost 5 bases and 12 bases, there was a span of 17 bases. CDR1 is LNHDA, CDR2 SQIVND, per germline (reference sequence). The CDR3 DNA follows: TGTGCCAGTAGTCGTACCCAAAGACTAATGCAGTTCTTC. This codes for CASSRTQRLMQFF.

The chain uses TRBV10-3 and TRBJ2-5, with 8 bases identical to TRBD2. Germline V gene sequence: CDR1 ENHRY, CDR2 SYGVKD. The CDR3 runs to 16 residues. Trimming at V came to 3 bases and at J to 5 bases, leaving 11 bases not matched to a gene. The CDR3 spells CAISDGIVGGAETQYF. In DNA, the CDR3 is TGTGCCATCAGTGACGGTATTGTCGGGGGGGCGGAGACCCAGTACTTC.

The CDR3 nucleotides are TGTGCCAGCAGTGATGTCACTTACTCCTACGAGCAGTACTTC. As protein: CASSDVTYSYEQYF. The chain links TRBV2 to TRBJ2-5; D remains ambiguous. The DNA end is more similar to TRBJ2-7, so the J call may be wrong. CDR1 is SNHLY, CDR2 FYNNEI, per germline. This CDR3 spans 14 amino acids.